A single sample is the source of the 8 T cell receptor beta chains below, sequenced in a study of shared clonotypes between healthy human individuals. Using immunoSEQ multiplex PCR, the repertoire was profiled, and TCRdb retains in-frame clones only, with some absent. The data hold 2 million to 2.5 million clones, with approximately 93% observed a single time. The sequenced material came from naive CD4+ T cells from PBMCs. Subset described: CD45RA+ positively selected. All receptors come from a young man in good health. Some clones in this sample may be carry-over from other donors' samples.

This clone has a handful of counts. This chain uses TRBV2 with TRBJ1-1; D unclear. The CDR3 contains 13 residues. Trimming cost V 7 bases and J 5 bases, with 14 bases left between them. Germline loops: CDR1 SNHLY, CDR2 FYNNEI. The chain's CDR3 is CASMGLAGTEAFF. In DNA form, the CDR3 reads TGTGCCAGCATGGGGTTGGCTGGGACTGAAGCTTTCTTT.

V is TRBV19 and J is TRBJ2-6; D not resolved. The CDR3 is 19 residues long. The V and J ends lost 0 bases and 0 bases respectively, with 15 bases between them. Germline values: CDR1 LNHDA, CDR2 SQIVND (reference sequence). DNA of the CDR3: TGTGCCAGTAGTATAGATATGGGCAGGCTACGCTCTGGGGCCAACGTCCTGACTTTC. Its translation is CASSIDMGRLRSGANVLTF.

The chain is built from TRBV9 and TRBJ2-6; the match to TRBD1 covers 9 bases. V lost 0 bases, J lost 1 base, and 17 bases stayed unmatched. The V gene's germline CDR1 is SGDLS and CDR2 YYNGEE. This CDR3 is built from 22 residues. The CDR3 protein is CASSVAPKDRGRLNSGANVLTF. CDR3 DNA sequence: TGTGCCAGCAGCGTAGCGCCCAAAGACAGGGGGAGGCTTAATTCTGGGGCCAACGTCCTGACTTTC. The complete variable domain, with remaining parts taken from reference TRBV9 and TRBJ2-6, reads DSGVTQTPKHLITATGQRVTLRCSPRSGDLSVYWYQQSLDQGLQFLIQYYNGEERAKGNILERFSAQQFPDLHSELNLSSLELGDSALYFCASSVAPKDRGRLNSGANVLTFGAGSRLTVL.

This clone was seen only once. The chain employs TRBV7-8 and TRBJ2-7; D is possibly TRBD1 or TRBD2 (5 bases each). Trimming removed 6 bases at V and 6 bases at J, with 24 bases between. The CDR3 is 16 residues long. CDR1 and CDR2 (germline): SGHVS, FQNEAQ. CDR3 protein: CASREFGGGNLAEQYF. CDR3 nucleotide sequence: TGTGCCAGCAGGGAATTTGGGGGTGGGAACTTGGCCGAGCAGTACTTC.

The chain has TRBV5-1 and TRBJ2-5, with 8 positions matching TRBD2. V was pared by 1 base and J by 5 bases, with 10 bases of the junction left unmatched. Germline values: CDR1 SGHRS, CDR2 YFSETQ. This CDR3 is 16 amino acids long. The CDR3 sequence is CASSLFVGLGRETQYF. CDR3 nucleotides: TGCGCCAGCAGCTTGTTTGTGGGACTAGGCAGGGAGACCCAGTACTTC.

The chain is built from TRBV11-2 and TRBJ2-7; D perhaps matches TRBD1 (7 bases). Germline V CDR1 and CDR2: SGHAT, FQNNGV. V shed 0 bases and J shed 4 bases, with 13 bases lying between them. This CDR3 has 15 residues. The CDR3 loop is CASSLDTQGGYEQYF. The CDR3 region has the DNA TGTGCCAGCAGCTTAGATACGCAGGGGGGATACGAGCAGTACTTC.

This chain links TRBV6-5 with TRBJ2-7; D is ambiguous. This CDR3 has 14 amino acids. Trimming removed 6 bases from V and 6 bases from J, with 18 bases in between. CDR1 is MNHEY, CDR2 SVGAGI, per germline. CDR3: CASRRDGPWGEQYF. DNA for the CDR3: TGTGCCAGCAGGCGAGACGGGCCTTGGGGCGAGCAGTACTTC.

The chain joins TRBV19 to TRBJ1-5; the D gene is possibly TRBD1 (6 bases). With 5 bases removed from V and 2 bases from J, the gap between germline ends came to 13 bases. CDR1 and CDR2 (germline): LNHDA, SQIVND (reference sequence). The CDR3 contains 15 residues. The DNA for the CDR3 is TGTGCCAGTAGTCCGGGGGGCTTAGGCAATCAGCCCCAGCATTTT. This codes for CASSPGGLGNQPQHF.